The 2 T cell receptor beta chains given below trace back to one sample, sequenced in a study of blood T cell repertoires in COVID-19. Produced via immunoSEQ multiplex PCR; TCRdb's table is partial and in-frame only. Counted here are about 200,000 clones, roughly 91% occurring once; the ten biggest clones make up around 4%. Sample: PBMCs or T cells enriched from blood (not recorded which). Source of these receptors: a woman under 40 with acute COVID-19.

CDR3 bases: TGCGCCAGCAGCTTGGACTTGCGGGGGGTTGATAGTGAGCAGTTCTTC. Its protein is CASSLDLRGVDSEQFF. This rearrangement joins TRBV5-1 to TRBJ2-1; 8 nucleotides agree with TRBD2. The germline V gene has CDR1 SGHRS and CDR2 YFSETQ. The CDR3 is 16 amino acids. J lost 9 bases, V lost 0 bases, and 11 bases had no gene match.

This chain connects TRBV25-1 to TRBJ1-2; D remains ambiguous. CDR1 and CDR2 (germline): MGHDK, SYGVNS. The CDR3 length is 11 residues. Trimming removed 6 bases from V and 3 bases from J, with 5 bases in between. The CDR3 sequence is CASSTDYGYTF. The CDR3 coding sequence is TGTGCCAGCAGCACGGACTATGGCTACACCTTC.